The source of this TCR beta chain is a study of T cells expressing NK-cell markers. Overall study context: HCMV serostatus: seven of eight sequenced donors positive, one negative.

TCRdb reprocessed the 5' RACE reads, with one entry per CDR3 protein and no DNA. This sample's table reports 450,000 to 600,000 distinct CDR3 sequences. Germline CDR1 reads SQVTM; CDR2 reads ANQGSEA. The CDR3 has 12 amino acids. The chain has TRBV29-1 and TRBJ2-7; TCRdb reports TRBD2, a call that lacks DNA to check it against. Sequenced: blood T cells: a sorted CD56 or NKG2C T cell subset, CD4+ or CD8+ T cells, or bulk PBMC T cells (not recorded which). The clonotype originates from a man aged 18 to 29 in good health. The CDR3 sequence is CSVEIAGVEQYF.